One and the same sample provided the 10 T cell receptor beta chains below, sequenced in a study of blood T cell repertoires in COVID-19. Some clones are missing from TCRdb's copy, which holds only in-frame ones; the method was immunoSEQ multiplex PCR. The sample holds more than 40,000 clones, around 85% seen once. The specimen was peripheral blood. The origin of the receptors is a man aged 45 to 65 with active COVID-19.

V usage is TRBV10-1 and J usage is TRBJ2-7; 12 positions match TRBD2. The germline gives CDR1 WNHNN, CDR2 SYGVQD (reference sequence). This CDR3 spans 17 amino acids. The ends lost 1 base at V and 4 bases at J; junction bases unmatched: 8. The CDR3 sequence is CASSEFRTSGATYEQYF. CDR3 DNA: TGCGCCAGCAGTGAGTTTCGGACTAGCGGGGCCACATACGAGCAGTACTTC.

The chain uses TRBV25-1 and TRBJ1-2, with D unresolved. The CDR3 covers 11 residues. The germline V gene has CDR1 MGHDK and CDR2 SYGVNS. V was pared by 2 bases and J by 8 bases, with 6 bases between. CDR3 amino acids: CASSEIEGYTF. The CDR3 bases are TGTGCCAGCAGTGAAATAGAGGGCTACACCTTC.

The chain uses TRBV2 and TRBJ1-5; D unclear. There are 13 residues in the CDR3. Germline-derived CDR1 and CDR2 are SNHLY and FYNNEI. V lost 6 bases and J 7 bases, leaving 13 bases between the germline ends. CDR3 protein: CASSLSTRQPQHF. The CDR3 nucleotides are TGTGCCAGCAGCTTGAGTACCAGGCAGCCCCAGCATTTT.

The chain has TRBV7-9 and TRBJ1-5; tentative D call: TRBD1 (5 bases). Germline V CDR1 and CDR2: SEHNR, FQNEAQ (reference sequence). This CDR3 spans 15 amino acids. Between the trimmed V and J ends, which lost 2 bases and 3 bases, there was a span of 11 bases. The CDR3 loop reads CASSLWGTFNQPQHF. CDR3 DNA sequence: TGTGCCAGCAGCTTATGGGGCACCTTCAATCAGCCCCAGCATTTT.

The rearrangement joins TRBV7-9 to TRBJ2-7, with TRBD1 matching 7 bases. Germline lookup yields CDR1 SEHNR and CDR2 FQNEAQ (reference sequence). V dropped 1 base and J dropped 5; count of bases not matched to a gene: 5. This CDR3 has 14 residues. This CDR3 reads CASSLVSQGDEQYF. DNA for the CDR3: TGTGCCAGCAGCTTAGTAAGTCAGGGGGACGAGCAGTACTTC.

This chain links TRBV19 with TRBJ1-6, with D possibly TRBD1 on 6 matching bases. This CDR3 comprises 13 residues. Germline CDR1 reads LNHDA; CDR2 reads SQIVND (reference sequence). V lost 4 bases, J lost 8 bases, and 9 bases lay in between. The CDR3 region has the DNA TGTGCCAGTAGTAGGGGGCTGGATTCACCCCTCCACTTT. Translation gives CASSRGLDSPLHF.

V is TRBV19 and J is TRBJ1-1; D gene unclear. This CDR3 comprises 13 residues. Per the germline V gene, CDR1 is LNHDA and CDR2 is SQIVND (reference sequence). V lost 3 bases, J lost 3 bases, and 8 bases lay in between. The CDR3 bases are TGTGCCAGTAGTATCCGGAGGGACACTGAAGCTTTCTTT. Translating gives CASSIRRDTEAFF.

CDR3: CASSENGQERYEQYF. The CDR3 DNA is TGTGCCAGCAGCGAAAACGGACAGGAACGGTACGAGCAGTACTTC. The rearrangement uses TRBV11-3 and TRBJ2-7; 7 bases are shared with TRBD1. Germline CDR1 reads SGHNT; CDR2 reads YENEEA. This CDR3 is 15 amino acids long. V shed 5 bases, J shed 4 bases, and the junction held 11 bases outside the gene matches.

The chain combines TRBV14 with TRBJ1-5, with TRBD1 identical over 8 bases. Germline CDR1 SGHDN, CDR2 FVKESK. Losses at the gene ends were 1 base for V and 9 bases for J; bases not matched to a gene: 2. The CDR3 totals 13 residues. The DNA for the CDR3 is TGTGCCAGCAGCCAAGCAGGGGGCGGGCCCCAGCATTTT. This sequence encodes CASSQAGGGPQHF. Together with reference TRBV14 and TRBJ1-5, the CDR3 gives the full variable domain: EAGVTQFPSHSVIEKGQTVTLRCDPISGHDNLYWYRRVMGKEIKFLLHFVKESKQDESGMPNNRFLAERTGGTYSTLKVQPAELEDSGVYFCASSQAGGGPQHFGDGTRLSIL.

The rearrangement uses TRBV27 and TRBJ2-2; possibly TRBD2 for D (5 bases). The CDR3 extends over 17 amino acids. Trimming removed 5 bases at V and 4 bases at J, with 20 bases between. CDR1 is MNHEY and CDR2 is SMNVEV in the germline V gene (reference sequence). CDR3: CASSLTIRGFRTGELFF. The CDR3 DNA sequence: TGTGCCAGCAGTCTGACTATTCGAGGGTTCCGCACCGGGGAGCTGTTTTTT.